This T cell receptor (beta chain) was captured by sequencing in a study of blood T cell repertoires in COVID-19. Study at large: The study drew acute and convalescent COVID-19 samples from the United States, Italy and Spain. PBMCs, B-cell-depleted T cells, or T cells provided the cDNA or gDNA that made up the material.

Worth noting for this clone: Compared with germline, one end of the junction differs, possibly owing to a read error.

In the source study's methods: Reference gene primer amplification gave nucleated cell count estimates. Only in-frame clones appear in the TCRdb table, and some are missing; sequencing was by immunoSEQ multiplex PCR. That table gives V, J and clone size, and the DNA gave D and trimming. Of more than 250,000 clones listed, roughly 80% were seen once; the top ten hold roughly 4.6%. The CDR3 is made up of 15 amino acids. The germline V gene has CDR1 SGDLS and CDR2 YYNGEE. The clonotype comes from a man in his sixties who had recovered from COVID-19. The chain employs TRBV9 and TRBJ2-5, with 7 bases that match TRBD1. The material sequenced was peripheral blood. The CDR3 loop is CASSSAGTAREAQYF. The CDR3 region has the DNA TGTGCCAGCAGCTCTGCCGGGACAGCCAGAGAGGCCCAGTACTTC.